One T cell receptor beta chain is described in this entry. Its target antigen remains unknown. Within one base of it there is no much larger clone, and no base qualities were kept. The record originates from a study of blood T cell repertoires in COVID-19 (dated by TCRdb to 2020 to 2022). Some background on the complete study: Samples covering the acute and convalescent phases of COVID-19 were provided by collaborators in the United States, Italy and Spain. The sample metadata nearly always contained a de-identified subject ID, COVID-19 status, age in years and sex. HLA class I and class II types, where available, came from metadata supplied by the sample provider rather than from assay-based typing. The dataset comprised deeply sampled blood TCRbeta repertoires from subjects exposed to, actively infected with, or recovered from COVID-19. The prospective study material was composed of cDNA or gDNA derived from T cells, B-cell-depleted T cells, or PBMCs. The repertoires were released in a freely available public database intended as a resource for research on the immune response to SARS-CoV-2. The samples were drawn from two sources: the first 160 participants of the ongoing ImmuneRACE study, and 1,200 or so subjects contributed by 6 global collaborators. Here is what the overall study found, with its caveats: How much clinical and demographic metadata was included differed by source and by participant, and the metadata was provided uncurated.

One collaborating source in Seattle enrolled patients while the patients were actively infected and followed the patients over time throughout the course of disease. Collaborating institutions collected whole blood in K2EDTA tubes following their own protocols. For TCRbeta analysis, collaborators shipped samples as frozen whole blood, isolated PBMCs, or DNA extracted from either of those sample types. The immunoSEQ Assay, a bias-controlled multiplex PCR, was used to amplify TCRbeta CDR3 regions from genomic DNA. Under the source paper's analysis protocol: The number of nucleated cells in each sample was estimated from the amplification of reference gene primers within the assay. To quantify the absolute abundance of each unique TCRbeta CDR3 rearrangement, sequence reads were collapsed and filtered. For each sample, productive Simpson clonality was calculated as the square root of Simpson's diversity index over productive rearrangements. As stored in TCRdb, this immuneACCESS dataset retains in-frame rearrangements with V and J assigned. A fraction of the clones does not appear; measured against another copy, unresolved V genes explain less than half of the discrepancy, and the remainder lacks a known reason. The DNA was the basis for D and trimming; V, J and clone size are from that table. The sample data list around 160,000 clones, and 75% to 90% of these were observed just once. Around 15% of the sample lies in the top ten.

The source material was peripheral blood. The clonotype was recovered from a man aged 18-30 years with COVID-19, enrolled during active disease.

The nucleotides are TGTGCCAGCAGCGCCACTGGAGACTATGGCTACACCTTC. It codes for CASSATGDYGYTF. This chain is built from TRBV9 and TRBJ1-2, with the D gene uncertain. The CDR3 spans 13 residues, from the cysteine through the phenylalanine. This entry keeps only the CDR3 DNA: 39 bases, framed from base 1. CDR1 SGDLS and CDR2 YYNGEE are derived from the germline V gene. The germline ends are 9 bases apart after V is trimmed by 3 bases and J by 3 bases.